The source of this T cell receptor (beta chain) is a study of monozygotic twins with cystic fibrosis. Only a few counts were recorded for this clone. Antigen specificity is unknown. Sequenced by immunoSEQ multiplex PCR; TCRdb stores in-frame clones only, minus some. The sample carries about 30,000 clones, approximately 86% recorded once. General study findings and limits: Median Simpson clonality of roughly 0.01 suggested naive T cells predominated. Nucleotide-identical clonotype sharing was significantly higher within monozygotic CF twin pairs than between unrelated CF individuals.

The V end was cut by 3 bases, the J end by 0 bases, with 15 bases between. There are 16 residues in the CDR3. Germline loops: CDR1 SGHAT, CDR2 FQNNGV. Sequenced: blood. The sequence was obtained from a girl aged 2 to 10 with cystic fibrosis. This chain joins TRBV11-2 and TRBJ2-7; D possibly corresponds to TRBD2 (6 bases). The CDR3, as DNA: TGTGCCAGCAGCTTCCCCGGGCGGGAAGCCTCCTACGAGCAGTACTTC. Amino acids: CASSFPGREASYEQYF.